This is a list of T cell receptor beta chains from one sample in a study of control samples from healthy donors and cancer patients. Only in-frame clones appear in the TCRdb table, and some are missing; sequencing was by immunoSEQ multiplex PCR. The repertoire holds 140,000 or so clones, with roughly 94% as singletons. The sequencing sample was made of PBMCs. These receptors all come from a man aged 55 to 70 with colorectal cancer. Both conserved end residues are part of each CDR3. D genes are given only for firm matches. Rows give clone size only sometimes, using once, few, many, or a class for an expanded clone.

-,-,TRBV6-1,TRBJ1-6,TGTGCCAGCAGTGATAATAATTCACCCCTCCACTTT,CASSDNNSPLHF
-,TRBD1,TRBV4-1,TRBJ1-6,TGCGCCAGCAGCCGCGAGGGACAGGACTATAATTCACCCCTCCACTTT,CASSREGQDYNSPLHF
-,TRBD1,TRBV19,TRBJ2-2,TGTGCCAGTAGTACTACAGGGGGCACAAACACCGGGGAGCTGTTTTTT,CASSTTGGTNTGELFF
-,-,TRBV5-6,TRBJ1-6,TGTGCCAGCAGCCGCGGGAGGTTAGTCCATTCACCCCTCCACTTT,CASSRGRLVHSPLHF
-,-,TRBV5-1,TRBJ2-3,TGCGCCAGCAGCGGAGGTTTGGGTACCCCTAGCACAGATACGCAGTATTTT,CASSGGLGTPSTDTQYF
-,TRBD1,TRBV6-5,TRBJ2-2,TGTGCCAGCAGTTATAGGGACAGTGGCTTACCCGGGGAGCTGTTTTTT,CASSYRDSGLPGELFF
once,TRBD1,TRBV2,TRBJ2-1,TGTGCCAGCAGTGATAGGACAGGGCTCAACAATGAGCAGTTCTTC,CASSDRTGLNNEQFF
-,TRBD2,TRBV5-8,TRBJ2-3,TGTGCCAGCAGCTTGGCCACTAGCGGGGGGTCCGTTACGCAGTATTTT,CASSLATSGGSVTQYF
-,-,TRBV11-2,TRBJ2-1,TGTGCCAGCAGCTTTCTTTTAGGGGGGGAAGGAGAGCAGTTCTTC,CASSFLLGGEGEQFF
few,-,TRBV25-1,TRBJ2-7,TGTGCCAGCAGTGAATTTGGGGGAACCTACGAGCAGTACTTC,CASSEFGGTYEQYF
few,-,TRBV7-9,TRBJ1-2,TGTGCCAGCAGCTTAGCGGACTATGGCTACACCTTC,CASSLADYGYTF
-,TRBD1,TRBV7-9,TRBJ1-3,TGTGCCAGCAGCGGACAAACCGGGACAGGCCGCGACACCATATATTTT,CASSGQTGTGRDTIYF
-,-,TRBV30,TRBJ1-2,TGTGCCTGGAACGGGGGGACAAGGGACTATGGCTACACCTTC,CAWNGGTRDYGYTF
-,-,TRBV5-6,TRBJ1-1,TGTGCCAGCAGATTTGGGGGACAAGTGAACACTGAAGCTTTCTTT,CASRFGGQVNTEAFF
-,-,TRBV7-9,TRBJ2-3,TGTGCCAGCAGCTTAGACATCAGCGGAGATACGCAGTATTTT,CASSLDISGDTQYF
-,-,TRBV12-3/TRBV12-4,TRBJ2-2,TGTGCCAGCAGTTTAGTCCCCGGGGAGCTGTTTTTT,CASSLVPGELFF
-,-,TRBV6-5,TRBJ2-4,TGTGCCAGCCTTCCAGCCGCCGGAGCCAAAAACATTCAGTACTTC,CASLPAAGAKNIQYF
-,TRBD1,TRBV7-2,TRBJ1-1,TGTGCCAGCAGCTTGGAACAGGGGACTGGCACTGAAGCTTTCTTT,CASSLEQGTGTEAFF
-,TRBD1,TRBV7-2,TRBJ2-2,TGTGCCAGCAGCTTAACCAGGGGGCCTAACACCGGGGAGCTGTTTTTT,CASSLTRGPNTGELFF
-,TRBD2,TRBV19,TRBJ2-1,TGTGCCAGTAGTATCGGGCTAGCGGGGATCAATGAGCAGTTCTTC,CASSIGLAGINEQFF
-,TRBD1,TRBV27,TRBJ1-2,TGTGCCAGCAGTCCACGTTCGGTAGATTACCTGACAGGGTCGGGGGGCTACACCTTC,CASSPRSVDYLTGSGGYTF
-,TRBD1,TRBV28,TRBJ2-7,TGTGCCAGCAGTTTACATCTGACCGGGACAGGGGCTTCCGAGCAGTACTTC,CASSLHLTGTGASEQYF